Below are 18 T cell receptor beta chains sequenced from a single sample in a study of cytomegalovirus exposure and HLA in healthy donors (dated by TCRdb to 2016 to 2017). Libraries were prepared through the immunoSEQ multiplex PCR assay. For the multiplex PCR, a mixture combining 60 forward primers for TCR Vbeta segments and 13 reverse primers for TCR Jbeta segments was used. The table was pulled from immuneACCESS by TCRdb, which kept in-frame rearrangements only. Such tables lose some clones; where checked, under half of the loss comes from unresolved V genes, and the rest has no known cause. This sample has approximately 130,000 clones in its table, and about four fifths of those were observed once. Clones ranked in the top ten supply about 1.8% of the sample. Sequencing used PBMCs. The receptors come from a young man in good health and CMV-seronegative.

The chain is built from TRBV18 and TRBJ1-4; a weak D match, TRBD1 (6 bases). CDR1 and CDR2 (germline): KGHSH, LQKENI. This CDR3 spans 17 amino acids. Trimming left V 3 bases short and J 1 base short, with 15 bases between. CDR3 residues: CASSPVILGGTNEKLFF. In DNA form, the CDR3 reads TGTGCCAGCTCACCCGTGATCTTAGGGGGAACTAATGAAAAACTGTTTTTT.

The V call is TRBV6-6, the J call TRBJ2-2; D is perhaps TRBD1 (6 bases). The CDR3 is 15 residues long. CDR1 and CDR2 (germline): MNHNY, SVGAGI (reference sequence). The V gene lost 5 bases and the J gene lost 1 base, with 11 bases spanning the gap. CDR3 sequence reads: CASSRPGQNTGELFF. Written as DNA, the CDR3 is TGTGCCAGCAGTCGTCCGGGACAGAACACCGGGGAGCTGTTTTTT.

This chain joins TRBV7-2 and TRBJ2-5, with TRBD2 as a possible D gene (7 bases). Trimming pared 7 bases from V and 10 bases from J, leaving 13 bases between. This CDR3 is built from 11 residues. The germline gives CDR1 SGHTA, CDR2 FQGNSA. CDR3 sequence reads: CASIERGGQYF. The CDR3 DNA is TGTGCCAGCATCGAGAGGGGGGGCCAGTACTTC.

In DNA, the CDR3 is TGTGCCAGCAAACAAGCGGTGTGGGGGGACACTGAAGCTTTCTTT. Protein: CASKQAVWGDTEAFF. V gene TRBV6-1 combines with J gene TRBJ1-1; TRBD1 might be the D (5 bases). The V end was cut by 7 bases, the J end by 3 bases, with 18 bases between. The CDR3 is 15 residues long. Germline-derived CDR1 and CDR2 are MNHNS and SASEGT.

V gene TRBV11-2 combines with J gene TRBJ1-6, with D maybe TRBD1 (5 bases). This CDR3 contains 14 residues. CDR1 and CDR2 (germline): SGHAT, FQNNGV. The V and J ends lost 6 bases and 7 bases respectively, with 13 bases between them. This CDR3 reads CASSIQVLNSPLHF. The CDR3 bases are TGTGCCAGCAGTATACAGGTGTTAAATTCACCCCTCCACTTT.

This chain connects TRBV9 to TRBJ2-5; 7 bases fit TRBD2. Germline values: CDR1 SGDLS, CDR2 YYNGEE. Germline trimming cut 7 bases from V and 1 base from J; bases unmatched to any gene: 4. CDR3 length equals 13 residues. CDR3 DNA: TGTGCCAGCGCTGCTAGCGGCCAAGAGACCCAGTACTTC. Protein product: CASAASGQETQYF.

The chain recombines TRBV15 with TRBJ1-4; D remains ambiguous. V gave up 5 bases and J gave up 6 bases, with 19 bases separating them. The germline V gene encodes CDR1 LNHNV and CDR2 YYDKDF (reference sequence). CDR3 size: 16 residues. The CDR3 region is CATSVKRKGDDEKLFF. CDR3 nucleotides: TGTGCCACCAGCGTAAAAAGGAAGGGAGACGATGAAAAACTGTTTTTT. The variable domain in full, completed from reference TRBV15 and TRBJ1-4, reads DAMVIQNPRYQVTQFGKPVTLSCSQTLNHNVMYWYQQKSSQAPKLLFHYYDKDFNNEADTPDNFQSRRPNTSFCFLDIRSPGLGDTAMYLCATSVKRKGDDEKLFFGSGTQLSVL.

The rearrangement uses TRBV12-5 and TRBJ2-7; D is uncertain. CDR1 and CDR2 from the germline V gene are LGHNT and FRNRAP. Trimming took off 1 base at V and 4 bases at J, with 5 bases between the two ends. This CDR3 is built from 12 residues. The DNA of the CDR3 is TGTGCTAGTGGTTTGGATAGTTACGAGCAGTACTTC. Encoded protein: CASGLDSYEQYF.

The chain carries TRBV4-3 and TRBJ1-1; D gene unclear. Germline values: CDR1 LGHNA, CDR2 YSLEER. V was shortened by 0 bases and J by 8 bases, with 10 bases between the two germline ends. This CDR3 is 13 amino acids long. Here the CDR3 reads CASSQERGWEAFF. In DNA, the CDR3 is TGCGCCAGCAGCCAAGAACGAGGCTGGGAAGCTTTCTTT.

V usage is TRBV10-2 and J usage is TRBJ2-1, with 8 bases fitting TRBD2. After removal of 2 bases from V and 4 bases from J, the junction contained 1 base not matched to a gene. The CDR3 spans 14 residues. Germline CDR1 WSHSY, CDR2 SAAADI. The CDR3 here is CASSEPGGYNEQFF. The CDR3 DNA follows: TGCGCCAGCAGTGAGCCGGGGGGGTACAATGAGCAGTTCTTC.

In this sample, this clone turned up a few times. The rearrangement uses TRBV2 and TRBJ1-3; D is unclear. The V gene's germline CDR1 is SNHLY and CDR2 FYNNEI. Trimming cost V 1 base and J 0 bases, with 7 bases left between them. This CDR3 comprises 15 residues. CDR3 sequence: CASSEESSSGNTIYF. The CDR3, as DNA: TGTGCCAGCAGTGAAGAAAGTAGCTCTGGAAACACCATATATTTT. The full variable domain, rest sourced from reference TRBV2 and TRBJ1-3, is EPEVTQTPSHQVTQMGQEVILRCVPISNHLYFYWYRQILGQKVEFLVSFYNNEISEKSEIFDDQFSVERPDGSNFTLKIRSTKLEDSAMYFCASSEESSSGNTIYFGEGSWLTVV.

The CDR3 here is CASSLSSRTVNSPLHF. The CDR3, as DNA: TGTGCCAGCAGCCTTAGCTCTCGGACAGTTAATTCACCCCTCCACTTT. This chain uses TRBV9 with TRBJ1-6, with TRBD1 as a possible D gene (6 bases). Germline loops: CDR1 SGDLS, CDR2 YYNGEE. The CDR3 runs 16 residues. Trimming pared 4 bases from V and 6 bases from J, leaving 17 bases between.

The chain carries TRBV7-3 and TRBJ2-2; D may be TRBD2 (5 bases). The germline CDR1 and CDR2 sequences are SGHTA and FQGTGA. Trimming removed 5 bases from V and 6 bases from J, with 13 bases in between. The CDR3 runs 14 residues. The CDR3 region is CASSEGPPPGELFF. The CDR3, as DNA: TGTGCCAGCAGCGAGGGCCCTCCTCCCGGGGAGCTGTTTTTT.

This chain links TRBV9 with TRBJ1-6; tentatively, D is TRBD1 (5 bases). The V end was cut by 3 bases, the J end by 7 bases, with 11 bases between. Germline V gene lookup returns CDR1 SGDLS and CDR2 YYNGEE. The CDR3 covers 14 residues. The CDR3 is CASSGTGENSPLHF. In DNA form, the CDR3 reads TGTGCCAGCAGCGGTACGGGGGAAAATTCACCCCTCCACTTT. Together with reference TRBV9 and TRBJ1-6, the CDR3 gives the full variable domain: DSGVTQTPKHLITATGQRVTLRCSPRSGDLSVYWYQQSLDQGLQFLIQYYNGEERAKGNILERFSAQQFPDLHSELNLSSLELGDSALYFCASSGTGENSPLHFGNGTRLTVT.

This rearrangement joins TRBV5-1 to TRBJ2-1, with D tentatively TRBD1 (5 bases). Trimming removed 0 bases at V and 5 bases at J, with 15 bases between. CDR3 length equals 16 residues. Per germline, CDR1 SGHRS and CDR2 YFSETQ. The CDR3 sequence is CASSLALDSLNNEQFF. CDR3 DNA sequence: TGCGCCAGCAGCTTGGCCCTAGACAGCCTAAACAATGAGCAGTTCTTC.

This clone has just a few counts. The chain links TRBV5-5 to TRBJ1-1; D is ambiguous. The ends were cut back, 0 bases at V and 2 bases at J, with 8 bases in the middle. The CDR3 runs 14 residues. Germline lookup yields CDR1 SGHKS and CDR2 YYEKEE (reference sequence). The CDR3 here is CASSLGYINTEAFF. CDR3 in DNA: TGTGCCAGCAGCTTGGGGTACATAAACACTGAAGCTTTCTTT.

This chain links TRBV6-5 with TRBJ1-2; the D is unclear. The CDR3 is made up of 14 amino acids. Trimming removed 0 bases from V and 5 bases from J, with 10 bases in between. CDR1 and CDR2 from the germline V gene are MNHEY and SVGAGI. The CDR3 region has the DNA TGTGCCAGCAGTTACTCCGGGGTGGGATATGGCTACACCTTC. It translates to CASSYSGVGYGYTF.

This chain links TRBV6-5 with TRBJ1-1, with 8 bases lining up with TRBD1. The V gene's germline CDR1 is MNHEY and CDR2 SVGAGI. V shed 6 bases and J 10 bases; nucleotides not matched to a gene: 13. The CDR3 runs to 14 residues. CDR3 sequence reads: CASRRQGQVGGAFF. As DNA, the CDR3 is TGTGCCAGCAGGAGACAGGGACAGGTTGGAGGAGCTTTCTTT.